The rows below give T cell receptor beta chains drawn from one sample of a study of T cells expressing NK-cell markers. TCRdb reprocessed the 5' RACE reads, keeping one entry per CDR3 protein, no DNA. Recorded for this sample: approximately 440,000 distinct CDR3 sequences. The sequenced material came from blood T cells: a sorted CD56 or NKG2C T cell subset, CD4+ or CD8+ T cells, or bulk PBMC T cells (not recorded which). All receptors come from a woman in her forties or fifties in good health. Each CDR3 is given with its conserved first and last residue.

CDR3 protein: CASTDGTRIFKQYF
J gene: TRBJ2-7
V gene: TRBV12-3/TRBV12-4

CDR3 protein: CASSFRFRGAVAGGDNEQFF
J gene: TRBJ2-1
V gene: TRBV12-3/TRBV12-4

CDR3 protein: CAISEDKGLVSPLHF
J gene: TRBJ1-6
V gene: TRBV10-3

CDR3 protein: CSVAGRPDTQYF
J gene: TRBJ2-3
V gene: TRBV29-1

CDR3 protein: CASSLVRGNGYTF
J gene: TRBJ1-2
V gene: TRBV5-6

CDR3 protein: CAWSALTGANIQYF
J gene: TRBJ2-4
V gene: TRBV30

CDR3 protein: CASSPVAGSTDTQYF
J gene: TRBJ2-3
V gene: TRBV11-3

CDR3 protein: CASSYSEASKNIQYF
J gene: TRBJ2-4
V gene: TRBV6-5

CDR3 protein: CASSQGRARGNSGNTIYF
J gene: TRBJ1-3
V gene: TRBV4-1

CDR3 protein: CSARGTQVREAEAFF
J gene: TRBJ1-1
V gene: TRBV20-1

CDR3 protein: CASSEGARQPQHF
J gene: TRBJ1-5
V gene: TRBV6-4

CDR3 protein: CASGGTYSDTQYF
J gene: TRBJ2-3
V gene: TRBV2

CDR3 protein: CASSSARAGMNTEAFF
J gene: TRBJ1-1
V gene: TRBV5-6

CDR3 protein: CASSIYRGTEAFF
J gene: TRBJ1-1
V gene: TRBV7-8

CDR3 protein: CSASLKGPYNEQFF
J gene: TRBJ2-1
V gene: TRBV20-1

CDR3 protein: CASSLGTSGRNEQFF
J gene: TRBJ2-1
V gene: TRBV7-9

CDR3 protein: CASSQGDKEGATYGYTF
J gene: TRBJ1-2
V gene: TRBV4-1

CDR3 protein: CASSLDSGGTSYEQYF
J gene: TRBJ2-7
V gene: TRBV5-1

CDR3 protein: CASGGSGAPSGYTF
J gene: TRBJ1-2
V gene: TRBV6-2/TRBV6-3

CDR3 protein: CASSSTRRTDTQYF
J gene: TRBJ2-3
V gene: TRBV9